This record covers a single TCR beta chain. This entry belongs to a study of blood T cell repertoires in COVID-19. Measured with immunoSEQ multiplex PCR; TCRdb has only the in-frame clones, and not every one. The data hold 120,000 to 150,000 clones, with more than 75% observed a single time. The receptor comes from a human donor in a cohort sampled during active COVID-19. The sequencing input was peripheral blood.

Here the CDR3 reads CASSLGAGGGEQYF. The CDR3 nucleotides read TGTGCCAGCAGCTTGGGGGCCGGGGGGGGCGAGCAGTACTTC. V usage is TRBV11-2 and J usage is TRBJ2-7; TRBD2 matches at 8 bases. The CDR3 runs to 14 residues. J was trimmed by 6 bases and V by 3 bases; bases with no gene match: 7. Per the germline V gene, CDR1 is SGHAT and CDR2 is FQNNGV.